Below are 10 T cell receptor beta chains sequenced from a single sample in a study of cytomegalovirus exposure and HLA in healthy donors. This table comes from immunoSEQ multiplex PCR, and its TCRdb copy is limited to in-frame clones, with some not included. The sample has a few hundred thousand clones, under 95% seen once. Sequenced material: PBMCs. The receptors originated from a woman younger than 35 in good health and CMV-seronegative.

The chain's CDR3 is CASSLGRSEAFF. DNA for the CDR3: TGTGCCAGCAGCTTGGGGCGGAGTGAAGCTTTCTTT. The chain links TRBV7-6 to TRBJ1-1; D might be TRBD1 (5 bases). Trimming pared 3 bases from V and 7 bases from J, leaving 9 bases between. The V gene's germline CDR1 is SGHVS and CDR2 FNYEAQ. The CDR3 is 12 residues long.

V gene TRBV30 combines with J gene TRBJ1-2, with a weak D call TRBD1 (5 bases). Trimming cost V 3 bases and J 8 bases, with 13 bases left between them. Germline V CDR1 and CDR2: GTSNPN, SVGIG (reference sequence). This CDR3 spans 12 amino acids. The CDR3 protein is CAWSPGLGGYTF. CDR3 sequence (DNA): TGTGCCTGGAGCCCGGGACTTGGCGGCTACACCTTC.

The V and J genes are TRBV5-1 and TRBJ1-1; D uncertain. The CDR3 length is 13 residues. Between the trimmed V and J ends, which lost 2 bases and 4 bases, there was a span of 9 bases. Per the germline V gene, CDR1 is SGHRS and CDR2 is YFSETQ. CDR3 sequence reads: CASSLEGSTEAFF. The DNA for the CDR3 is TGCGCCAGCAGCTTAGAGGGTAGCACTGAAGCTTTCTTT.

The count of this clone is one. The rearrangement links TRBV7-8 to TRBJ2-7, with D perhaps TRBD1 (5 bases). The CDR3 spans 14 residues. Looked up from germline, CDR1 is SGHVS and CDR2 is FQNEAQ. V shed 5 bases and J shed 6 bases, with 17 bases lying between them. The CDR3 loop is CASSPPQGIVEQYF. CDR3 coding DNA: TGTGCCAGCAGCCCCCCGCAGGGTATAGTCGAGCAGTACTTC.

V usage is TRBV12-5 and J usage is TRBJ2-7; TRBD2 matches at 10 bases. CDR1 is LGHNT, CDR2 FRNRAP, per germline. The CDR3 is made up of 14 amino acids. With 5 bases clipped from V and 2 bases from J, the junction kept 3 bases outside the gene matches. CDR3 residues: CASGPSGSPYEQYF. In DNA, the CDR3 is TGTGCTAGTGGTCCTAGCGGGAGTCCCTACGAGCAGTACTTC.

V and J are TRBV11-1 and TRBJ1-2; no firm D call. The V gene lost 1 base and the J gene lost 8 bases, with 11 bases spanning the gap. Germline-derived CDR1 and CDR2 are SGHAT and FQDESV (reference sequence). CDR3 length: 13 residues. The CDR3 region has the DNA TGTGCCAGCAGCTTAGGACTGCCAACAGGCTACACCTTC. Translating it yields CASSLGLPTGYTF.

This clone has just one count. The rearrangement links TRBV11-2 to TRBJ2-5; 7 bases are a match to TRBD1. Germline-derived CDR1 and CDR2 are SGHAT and FQNNGV. The CDR3 length is 16 residues. V lost 5 bases to trimming and J lost 0 bases; unmatched junction nucleotides: 9. The CDR3 spells CASSLRDSLYQETQYF. The CDR3 nucleotides are TGTGCCAGCAGCCTCCGGGACAGTTTGTACCAAGAGACCCAGTACTTC.

This chain joins TRBV7-3 and TRBJ2-7; a possible D gene is TRBD2 (6 bases). Germline V gene sequence: CDR1 SGHTA, CDR2 FQGTGA. This CDR3 region has 14 residues. V lost 4 bases and J 2 bases, leaving 12 bases between the germline ends. DNA for the CDR3: TGTGCCAGCAGCTCGGGACTCTCCCCCTACGAGCAGTACTTC. Translation gives CASSSGLSPYEQYF.

The rearrangement uses TRBV11-1 and TRBJ2-1; 9 nucleotides agree with TRBD2. The trim removed 0 bases at V and 0 bases at J, leaving 9 bases unmatched. Germline loops: CDR1 SGHAT, CDR2 FQDESV (reference sequence). The CDR3 covers 19 residues. CDR3: CASSLAREGRRSSYNEQFF. The DNA for the CDR3 is TGTGCCAGCAGCTTAGCGCGGGAGGGCCGCCGCTCCTCCTACAATGAGCAGTTCTTC.

This clone was observed a handful of times. The chain uses TRBV5-1 and TRBJ1-5; D not certain. The CDR3 sequence is 13 residues long. Germline V gene data show CDR1 as SGHRS and CDR2 as YFSETQ. Between the trimmed V and J ends, which lost 4 bases and 2 bases, there was a span of 7 bases. In DNA, the CDR3 is TGCGCCAGCAGCCCGGCGGGCAATCAGCCCCAGCATTTT. This encodes CASSPAGNQPQHF.